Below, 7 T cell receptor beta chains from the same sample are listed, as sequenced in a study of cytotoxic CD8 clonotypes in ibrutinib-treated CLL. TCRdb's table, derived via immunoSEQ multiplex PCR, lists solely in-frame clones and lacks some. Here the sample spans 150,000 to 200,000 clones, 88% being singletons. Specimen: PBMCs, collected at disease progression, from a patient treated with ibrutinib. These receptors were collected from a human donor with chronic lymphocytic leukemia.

This chain's CDR3 is CASSLMSIRDTIYF. The CDR3 bases are TGCGCCAGCAGCTTGATGTCCATACGGGACACCATATATTTT. The gene calls are TRBV5-1 and TRBJ1-3; no reliable D call. The CDR3 is 14 residues long. Between the trimmed V and J ends, which lost 1 base and 8 bases, there was a span of 13 bases. In germline, CDR1 is SGHRS, CDR2 YFSETQ.

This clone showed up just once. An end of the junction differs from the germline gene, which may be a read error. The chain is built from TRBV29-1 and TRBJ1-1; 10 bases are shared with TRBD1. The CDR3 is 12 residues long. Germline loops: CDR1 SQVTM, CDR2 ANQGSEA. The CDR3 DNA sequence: TGCAGCGGGACAGGGGGGATGACTGTAGCTTTCTTT. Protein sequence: CSGTGGMTVAFF.

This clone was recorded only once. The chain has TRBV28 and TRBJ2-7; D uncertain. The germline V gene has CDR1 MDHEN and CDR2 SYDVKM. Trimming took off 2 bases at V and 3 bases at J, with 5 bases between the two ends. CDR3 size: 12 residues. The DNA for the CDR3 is TGTGCCAGCAGTTTAAGTCTCTACGAGCAGTACTTC. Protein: CASSLSLYEQYF.

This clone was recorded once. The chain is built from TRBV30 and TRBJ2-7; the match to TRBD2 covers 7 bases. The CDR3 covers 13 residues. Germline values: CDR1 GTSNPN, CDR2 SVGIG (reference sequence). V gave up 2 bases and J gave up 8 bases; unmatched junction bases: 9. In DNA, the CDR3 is TGTGCCTGGAGTCGGCGGGGGAATGGGCAGCAGTACTTC. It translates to CAWSRRGNGQQYF.

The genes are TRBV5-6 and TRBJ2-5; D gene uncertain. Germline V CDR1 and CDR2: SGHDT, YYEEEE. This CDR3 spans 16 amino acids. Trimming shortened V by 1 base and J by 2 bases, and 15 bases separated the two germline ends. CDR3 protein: CASSLFVGNQQETQYF. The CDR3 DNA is TGTGCCAGCAGCTTGTTTGTAGGGAACCAACAAGAGACCCAGTACTTC.

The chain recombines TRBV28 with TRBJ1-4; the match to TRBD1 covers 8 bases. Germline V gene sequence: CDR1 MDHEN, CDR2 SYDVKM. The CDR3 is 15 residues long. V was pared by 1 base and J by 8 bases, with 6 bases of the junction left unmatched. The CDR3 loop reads CASSLSLQGGEKLFF. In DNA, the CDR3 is TGTGCCAGCAGTTTATCACTACAGGGGGGAGAAAAACTGTTTTTT. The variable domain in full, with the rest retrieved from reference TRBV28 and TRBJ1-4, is DVKVTQSSRYLVKRTGEKVFLECVQDMDHENMFWYRQDPGLGLRLIYFSYDVKMKEKGDIPEGYSVSREKKERFSLILESASTNQTSMYLCASSLSLQGGEKLFFGSGTQLSVL.

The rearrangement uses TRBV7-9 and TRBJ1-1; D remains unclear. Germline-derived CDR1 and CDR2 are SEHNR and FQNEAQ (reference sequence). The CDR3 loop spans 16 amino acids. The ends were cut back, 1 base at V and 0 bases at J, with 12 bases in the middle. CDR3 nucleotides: TGTGCCAGCAGCTTAGGCTCTGGCAACGTGAACACTGAAGCTTTCTTT. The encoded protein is CASSLGSGNVNTEAFF.